This T cell receptor beta chain was identified during a study of breast tumors, draining lymph nodes, adjacent tissues. Study outcomes and limitations: The lymph node origin of tumor T cells was framed as consistent with a hypothesis, not demonstrated. Luminal-like breast cancer showed significantly greater tumor-nontumor repertoire similarity than basal-like breast cancer did.

TCRdb fed the multiplex PCR reads into MiXCR, producing one record per CDR3 protein. The sample includes fewer than 150,000 distinct CDR3 sequences, roughly 20% of them seen just once. Germline CDR1 and CDR2: SGHDT and YYEEEE. Trimming at V came to 4 bases and at J to 6 bases, leaving 8 bases not matched to a gene. This CDR3 is 15 amino acids long. This clonotype was counted at least ten times. As yet, its antigen is unknown. Axillary draining lymph nodes of breast cancer patients supplied the node samples. J is TRBJ2-7 and V is TRBV5-6; 12 bases fit TRBD2. Material: axillary lymph node tissue. The source is a female donor with breast cancer. Some clones in this sample may be carry-over from other donors' samples. Here the CDR3 reads CASSLLAGGPGEQYF. CDR3 nucleotides: TGTGCCAGCAGCCTTCTAGCGGGAGGGCCCGGCGAGCAGTACTTC. Drawing the rest from reference TRBV5-6 and TRBJ2-7, the complete variable domain is DAGVTQSPTHLIKTRGQQVTLRCSPKSGHDTVSWYQQALGQGPQFIFQYYEEEERQRGNFPDRFSGHQFPNYSSELNVNALLLGDSALYLCASSLLAGGPGEQYFGPGTRLTVT.